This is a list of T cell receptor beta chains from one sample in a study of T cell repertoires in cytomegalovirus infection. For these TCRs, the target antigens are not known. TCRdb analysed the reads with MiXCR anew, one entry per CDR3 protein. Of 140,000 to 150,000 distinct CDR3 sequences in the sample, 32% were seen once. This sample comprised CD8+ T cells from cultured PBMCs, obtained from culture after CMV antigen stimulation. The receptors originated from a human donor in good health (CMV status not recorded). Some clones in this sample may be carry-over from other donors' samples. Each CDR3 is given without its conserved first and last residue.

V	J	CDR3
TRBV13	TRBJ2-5	ASSAASGAYETQY
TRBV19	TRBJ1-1	ASISTGGMSEAF
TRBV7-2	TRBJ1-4	ASSLNPTGGEKLF
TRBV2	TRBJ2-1	ASSGGSYNEQF
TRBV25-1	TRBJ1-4	ASSERSLGSNEKLF
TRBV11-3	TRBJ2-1	ASSLEGTAGGPDNEQF
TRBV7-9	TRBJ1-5	ASSLVEGWSNQPQH
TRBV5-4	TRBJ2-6	ASRRGQGGTANVLT
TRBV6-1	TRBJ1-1	ASRDQQGWNTEAF
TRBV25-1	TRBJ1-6	ASSHLRTGKNSPLH
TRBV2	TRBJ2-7	ASSWTSGYEQY
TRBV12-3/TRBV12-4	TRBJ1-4	ASSLWLGAEGEKLF
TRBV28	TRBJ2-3	ASWTGTGKDTQY
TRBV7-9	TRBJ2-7	ASSPGGFYEQY
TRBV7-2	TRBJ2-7	ASSLWTGYEQY
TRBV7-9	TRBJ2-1	ASSPGTGYRNEQF
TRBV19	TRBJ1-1	ASSLSGVLTNTEAF
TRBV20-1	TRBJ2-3	SAGGSQTSGGADTQY
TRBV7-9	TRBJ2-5	ASSRPPDRHQETQY
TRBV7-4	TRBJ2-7	ASSGSNEQY
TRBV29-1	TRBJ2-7	SVYGTHSYEQY
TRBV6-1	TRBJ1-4	ASRALATNEKLF
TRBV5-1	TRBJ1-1	ASSLSGGGMNTEAF